This entry concerns a single T cell receptor beta chain. This table comes from immunoSEQ multiplex PCR, and its TCRdb copy is limited to in-frame clones, with some not included. The table lists tens of thousands of clones, around half of them singletons. These data are taken from a study of radiation and T cells in renal cell carcinoma. The germline V gene has CDR1 MNHEY and CDR2 SMNVEV (reference sequence). Losses at the gene ends were 4 bases for V and 5 bases for J; bases not matched to a gene: 15. The CDR3 contains 17 residues. Regarding treatment: treatment-naive control, cytoreductive nephrectomy. Control samples are tumors resected by cytoreductive nephrectomy without prior radiation.

The specimen was tumor tissue, collected from a patient whose treatment was nephrectomy without radiotherapy. This TCR was sampled from a human donor with renal cell carcinoma. V gene TRBV27 combines with J gene TRBJ2-7, with 9 positions matching TRBD2. CDR3 residues: CASSSPFSSGGRNEQYF. As DNA, the CDR3 is TGTGCCAGCAGTTCCCCCTTTAGTAGCGGGGGTAGAAACGAGCAGTACTTC.